This TCR beta chain was recovered during a study of blood T cell repertoires in COVID-19. Overall study: COVID-19 samples collected from the United States, Italy and Spain covered acute and convalescent phases. The analysed material was cDNA or gDNA that came from T cells, B-cell-depleted T cells, or PBMCs.

TCRdb keeps only in-frame clones here, not all; method: immunoSEQ multiplex PCR. Counted here are 110,000 or so clones, about 85% occurring once; the ten biggest clones make up just over 4%. Germline V lookup: CDR1 LNHDA, CDR2 SQIVND (reference sequence). The CDR3 contains 11 residues. Trimming removed 8 bases at V and 5 bases at J, with 9 bases between. This clone was picked up one time. The chain couples TRBV19 to TRBJ1-1; D is possibly TRBD1 (5 bases). The sequence derives from a woman in her 70s with acute or convalescent COVID-19. The sequenced material came from peripheral blood. CDR3 DNA sequence: TGTGCCAGTCTCGGGGGGACTGAAGCTTTCTTT. Its protein product is CASLGGTEAFF.